One sample yielded the 8 T cell receptor beta chains listed below, sequenced in a study of OX40 agonist ivuxolimab in advanced cancers. The data were produced by immunoSEQ multiplex PCR, yet TCRdb's version contains in-frame clones alone and is incomplete. This sample has about 82,000 clones, with around 90% found just once. Here the sequenced sample was CD4+ or CD8+ T cells sorted from blood, taken in a trial of the OX40 agonist ivuxolimab. Receptors were obtained from an adult with an advanced solid tumor such as melanoma, head and neck, liver or kidney cancer.

The chain links TRBV19 to TRBJ2-2, with 7 bases lining up with TRBD1. Germline V gene data show CDR1 as LNHDA and CDR2 as SQIVND (reference sequence). With V trimmed by 6 bases and J by 0 bases, 4 bases remained unmatched. This CDR3 has 15 residues. The CDR3 reads CASSWGTANTGELFF. CDR3 DNA: TGTGCCAGTAGCTGGGGGACAGCGAACACCGGGGAGCTGTTTTTT.

This chain links TRBV6-6 with TRBJ1-6; no clear D. Trimming removed 4 bases from V and 8 bases from J, with 12 bases in between. This CDR3 contains 14 residues. Germline CDR1 MNHNY, CDR2 SVGAGI (reference sequence). CDR3 nucleotide sequence: TGTGCCAGCAGTTCGAGCCAAATTTATTCACCCCTCCACTTT. Translation: CASSSSQIYSPLHF.

This clone was counted between two and nine times. The chain uses TRBV4-2 and TRBJ2-7; 11 nucleotides line up with TRBD2. Germline CDR1 is LGHNA and CDR2 is YNFKEQ. V lost 1 base to trimming and J lost 0 bases; unmatched junction nucleotides: 5. CDR3 length: 17 residues. The CDR3 protein is CASSQGGLAETSYEQYF. In DNA, the CDR3 is TGTGCCAGCAGCCAAGGGGGACTAGCGGAGACCTCCTACGAGCAGTACTTC.

V and J are TRBV5-4 and TRBJ2-1; a possible D gene is TRBD1 (6 bases). From germline, CDR1 is SGHNT and CDR2 YYREEE (reference sequence). CDR3 length equals 14 residues. The germline V and J ends were trimmed by 3 bases and 6 bases, with 13 bases remaining between them. The CDR3 region has the DNA TGTGCCAGCAGCTCAAACAGGGTTGCCAATGAGCAGTTCTTC. Translated: CASSSNRVANEQFF.

This clone was seen only a few times. The chain joins TRBV6-1 to TRBJ1-1; tentatively, D is TRBD1 (6 bases). The CDR3 loop spans 11 amino acids. The germline CDR1 and CDR2 sequences are MNHNS and SASEGT. The germline V and J ends were trimmed by 6 bases and 5 bases, with 7 bases remaining between them. The DNA of the CDR3 is TGTGCCAGCAGAGGGGGAACTGAAGCTTTCTTT. As protein: CASRGGTEAFF.

This sequence joins TRBV7-9 and TRBJ1-4, with unresolved D. Germline CDR1 reads SEHNR; CDR2 reads FQNEAQ (reference sequence). This CDR3 has 16 residues. V was clipped by 1 base and J by 0 bases, with 9 bases between them. The CDR3 region has the DNA TGTGCCAGCAGCTTAGGGGCTGGAGCAACTAATGAAAAACTGTTTTTT. Translation gives CASSLGAGATNEKLFF.

The V and J genes are TRBV10-1 and TRBJ2-3, with 9 bases fitting TRBD2. Germline CDR1 is WNHNN and CDR2 is SYGVQD (reference sequence). The trim removed 2 bases at V and 4 bases at J, leaving 7 bases unmatched. CDR3 length: 16 amino acids. The CDR3 protein is CASSEAAGGGSDTQYF. The CDR3 DNA is TGCGCCAGCAGTGAGGCAGCGGGAGGAGGTTCAGATACGCAGTATTTT.

A single count supports this clone. This rearrangement joins TRBV5-4 to TRBJ2-7, with 10 bases identical to TRBD2. Germline V gene lookup returns CDR1 SGHNT and CDR2 YYREEE (reference sequence). The V segment lost 4 bases and the J segment 4 bases; nucleotides outside the gene matches: 8. The CDR3 runs to 15 residues. This chain's CDR3 is CASSPGLADIYEQYF. The CDR3 DNA follows: TGTGCCAGCAGCCCTGGACTAGCGGATATATACGAGCAGTACTTC.